The 5 T cell receptor beta chains below come from one sample, sequenced in a study of blood T cell repertoires in COVID-19. The protocol was immunoSEQ multiplex PCR, while the TCRdb copy is restricted to in-frame clones and leaves out a portion. This table holds some 100,000 clones, roughly 79% found once. The sequenced sample consisted of peripheral blood. The receptors come from a human donor in a cohort sampled during active COVID-19.

The chain recombines TRBV5-1 with TRBJ2-4; 8 bases align to TRBD1. With 4 bases clipped from V and 8 bases from J, the junction kept 14 bases outside the gene matches. The germline V gene encodes CDR1 SGHRS and CDR2 YFSETQ. There are 16 residues in the CDR3. The CDR3 DNA sequence: TGCGCCAGCAGCCCTACCACGGACAGGGAGGAGGACATTCAGTACTTC. It is translated as CASSPTTDREEDIQYF.

The chain is built from TRBV23-1 and TRBJ2-7; 9 bases are a match to TRBD1. TRBV23-1 carries the ORF label, with uncertain function. V was clipped by 6 bases and J by 1 base; unmatched bases: 10. The CDR3 loop spans 16 amino acids. CDR3 DNA: TGCGCCAGCAGGAGGTTCGTGGACAGGGGATCCTACGAGCAGTACTTC. This gives the protein CASRRFVDRGSYEQYF.

V and J are TRBV7-2 and TRBJ2-2, with a possible D match to TRBD2 (5 bases). From germline, CDR1 is SGHTA and CDR2 FQGNSA. This CDR3 has 15 amino acids. V was cut by 2 bases and J by 7 bases, with 14 bases left in between. CDR3 region: CASSLSSSRGGELFF. The CDR3 DNA is TGTGCCAGCAGCTTATCAAGTTCACGGGGCGGGGAGCTGTTTTTT. Based on the CDR3 plus reference TRBV7-2 and TRBJ2-2, the full variable domain is GAGVSQSPSNKVTEKGKDVELRCDPISGHTALYWYRQSLGQGLEFLIYFQGNSAPDKSGLPSDRFSAERTGGSVSTLTIQRTQQEDSAVYLCASSLSSSRGGELFFGEGSRLTVL.

The J gene is TRBJ2-7, the V gene TRBV7-2, with D uncertain. V was cut by 3 bases and J by 2 bases, with 5 bases left in between. The CDR3 spans 12 residues. The germline gives CDR1 SGHTA, CDR2 FQGNSA. The CDR3 protein is CASSLLTYEQYF. In nucleotides, the CDR3 is TGTGCCAGCAGCTTGCTAACCTACGAGCAGTACTTC.

This rearrangement joins TRBV6-5 to TRBJ1-2; 9 nucleotides line up with TRBD1. V shed 8 bases, J shed 8 bases, and the junction held 9 bases outside the gene matches. The length of the CDR3 is 13 residues. Germline V CDR1 and CDR2: MNHEY, SVGAGI. CDR3 amino acids: CASGGQGPRGYTF. CDR3 coding DNA: TGTGCCAGCGGCGGACAGGGGCCCAGAGGCTACACCTTC.